These 22 T cell receptor beta chains originate from one sample sequenced in a study of blood T cells in healthy people across ages. The use of a sample-barcoded 5' primer and a J-beta primer mix characterized a second PCR of about 7 to 12 cycles. MiXCR, run by TCRdb on the 5' RACE reads, gives a single entry per CDR3 protein. The sample includes 1.5 million to 2 million distinct CDR3 sequences, 25% to 30% of them seen just once. Sequenced material: blood. The receptors derive from a woman aged 30 to 39 in good health.

The rearrangement uses TRBV6-5 and TRBJ1-2, with D maybe TRBD1 (5 bases). V gave up 2 bases and J gave up 0 bases, with 13 bases separating them. CDR1 is MNHEY and CDR2 is SVGAGI in the germline V gene. The CDR3 extends over 16 amino acids. CDR3 residues: CASSYGSRGPNYGYTF. The CDR3 nucleotides are TGTGCCAGCAGTTACGGGTCTAGGGGACCTAACTATGGCTACACCTTC.

The chain links TRBV24-1 to TRBJ1-2; D is unresolved. Germline loops: CDR1 KGHDR, CDR2 SFDVKD. This CDR3 is built from 12 residues. V was cut by 9 bases and J by 8 bases, with 15 bases left in between. For the CDR3, the DNA is TGTGCCACCGCGGGCGACCCGGGAGGCTACACCTTC. Its protein product is CATAGDPGGYTF.

This chain's CDR3 is CATNRGTYEQYF. CDR3 DNA: TGTGCCACAAACAGGGGCACCTACGAGCAGTACTTC. The rearrangement links TRBV2 to TRBJ2-7, with 7 positions matching TRBD1. This CDR3 spans 12 amino acids. The J segment lost 2 bases and the V segment lost 10 bases, leaving 5 bases of the junction unmatched. In germline, CDR1 is SNHLY, CDR2 FYNNEI.

This clonotype was observed a handful of times. V usage is TRBV9 and J usage is TRBJ1-3; D uncertain. The germline CDR1 and CDR2 sequences are SGDLS and YYNGEE. Trimming stripped 0 bases from V and 3 bases from J, with 16 bases between. The length of the CDR3 is 17 residues. The CDR3: CASSVDLAGARGNTIYF. CDR3 DNA: TGTGCCAGCAGCGTAGATTTGGCAGGAGCCCGTGGAAACACCATATATTTT.

This clonotype was found a few times. V usage is TRBV29-1 and J usage is TRBJ1-3; D is perhaps TRBD1 (5 bases). V lost 7 bases and J lost 4, with 14 bases in between. Germline V lookup: CDR1 SQVTM, CDR2 ANQGSEA. This CDR3 is built from 13 residues. CDR3 nucleotide sequence: TGCAGCGCCTGGATAGGGGCAGGAAACACCATATATTTT. This translates into CSAWIGAGNTIYF.

The CDR3 here is CSARRGRVNEQYF. CDR3 DNA: TGCAGTGCTAGAAGGGGCAGGGTCAATGAGCAGTACTTC. The chain combines TRBV20-1 with TRBJ2-4; TRBD1 is a possible D gene (5 bases). The V end was cut by 2 bases, the J end by 13 bases, with 18 bases between. The CDR3 is made up of 13 amino acids. The germline gives CDR1 DFQATT, CDR2 SNEGSKA (reference sequence).

V gene TRBV11-2 combines with J gene TRBJ2-7, with TRBD1 matching over 7 bases. CDR1 is SGHAT and CDR2 is FQNNGV in the germline V gene. V dropped 6 bases and J dropped 2; count of bases not matched to a gene: 10. The CDR3 spans 15 residues. CDR3 nucleotides: TGTGCCAGCAGTCTGAGGACAGGTCGAACCTACGAGCAGTACTTC. It codes for CASSLRTGRTYEQYF.

This clonotype was observed a handful of times. The chain joins TRBV12-3 or TRBV12-4 to TRBJ1-2; perhaps TRBD1 as D (5 bases). The CDR3 contains 14 residues. V lost 6 bases, J lost 7 bases, and 18 bases lay in between. The CDR3 spells CASRGVDRVFGYTF. The CDR3 nucleotides read TGTGCCAGCAGGGGGGTGGATCGAGTGTTTGGCTACACCTTC.

CDR3 sequence (DNA): TGTGCCAGCGCTGGCCCGCAGGGCCTCCTCTCCTACGAGCAGTACTTC. It codes for CASAGPQGLLSYEQYF. V usage is TRBV12-3 or TRBV12-4 and J usage is TRBJ2-7; D possibly corresponds to TRBD1 (5 bases). V was clipped by 8 bases and J by 0 bases, with 20 bases between them. The CDR3 loop spans 16 amino acids.

To note about this clonotype: A much larger clone differs by one base, so this may be a read error. This rearrangement joins TRBV10-2 to TRBJ2-5; the match to TRBD2 covers 7 bases. V dropped 7 bases and J dropped 11; count of bases not matched to a gene: 10. CDR3 length: 12 residues. Germline V gene lookup returns CDR1 WSHSY and CDR2 SAAADI. CDR3 loop: CASTGLSRGQYF. The CDR3, as DNA: TGCGCCAGCACCGGACTGTCGCGGGGGCAGTACTTC.

Concerning this clonotype itself: One end of the junction is discordant with germline, which a read error may explain. V is TRBV4-1 and J is TRBJ1-5; D unresolved. Germline values: CDR1 MGHRA, CDR2 YSYEKL. The CDR3 runs to 15 residues. The CDR3 sequence: CTSSQDPQGNQPQHF. CDR3 coding DNA: TGCACCAGCAGCCAAGATCCCCAGGGCAATCAGCCCCAGCATTTT.

This clonotype has at least ten counts. The chain combines TRBV29-1 with TRBJ2-7; 9 bases match TRBD2. The CDR3 is 16 residues long. With 5 bases clipped from V and 0 bases from J, the junction kept 11 bases outside the gene matches. Germline V gene sequence: CDR1 SQVTM, CDR2 ANQGSEA. CDR3 DNA: TGCAGCGTTAGGGCTTTACTAGCGGGTCCCTCCTACGAGCAGTACTTC. Its protein product is CSVRALLAGPSYEQYF.

This chain connects TRBV6-5 to TRBJ2-1; D gene unclear. Germline CDR1 reads MNHEY; CDR2 reads SVGAGI. The V and J ends lost 0 bases and 10 bases respectively, with 10 bases between them. The CDR3 is 13 amino acids. The CDR3 loop is CASSYSGFGEQFF. The CDR3 DNA follows: TGTGCCAGCAGTTACTCTGGGTTCGGGGAGCAGTTCTTC.

In the case of this clonotype: The junction does not match germline at one end; this may be a read error. The CDR3: CAGSSPDRKGNEQFF. DNA of the CDR3: TGTGCCGGCAGCTCCCCGGACAGGAAAGGAAATGAGCAGTTCTTC. The chain has TRBV7-9 and TRBJ2-1; 7 nucleotides line up with TRBD1. The CDR3 totals 15 residues. CDR1 SEHNR and CDR2 FQNEAQ come from the germline V gene (reference sequence).

This clonotype was seen more than once but under ten times. V is TRBV2 and J is TRBJ2-7, with 7 bases aligning to TRBD1. This CDR3 has 13 amino acids. J gave up 7 bases and V 4 bases, and 7 bases lay outside the gene matches. The V gene's germline CDR1 is SNHLY and CDR2 FYNNEI. The CDR3: CASSARQGWEQYF. CDR3 bases: TGTGCCAGCAGTGCACGACAGGGCTGGGAGCAGTACTTC. Supplemented by reference TRBV2 and TRBJ2-7, the full variable domain reads EPEVTQTPSHQVTQMGQEVILRCVPISNHLYFYWYRQILGQKVEFLVSFYNNEISEKSEIFDDQFSVERPDGSNFTLKIRSTKLEDSAMYFCASSARQGWEQYFGPGTRLTVT.

The V and J genes are TRBV7-2 and TRBJ2-4; 8 bases map to TRBD1. The germline CDR1 and CDR2 sequences are SGHTA and FQGNSA. The length of the CDR3 is 13 residues. With 8 bases clipped from V and 13 bases from J, the junction kept 13 bases outside the gene matches. CDR3 coding DNA: TGTGCCAGCGGGGACAGGATAGACAATGAGCAGTACTTC. This sequence encodes CASGDRIDNEQYF.

CDR3 bases: TGTGCCATCAGTGAGAAAGCGGGAGGGCCAGGGGAGACCCAGTACTTC. It specifies CAISEKAGGPGETQYF. V is TRBV10-3 and J is TRBJ2-5, with 10 bases aligning to TRBD2. Germline lookup yields CDR1 ENHRY and CDR2 SYGVKD. The V and J ends lost 2 bases and 5 bases, in that order; junction bases with no gene match: 8. This CDR3 contains 16 residues.

This chain joins TRBV20-1 and TRBJ2-5; 8 nucleotides align to TRBD1. The V gene end was trimmed by 0 bases and the J gene end by 9 bases; junction bases not matched to a gene: 9. CDR3 size: 14 residues. Germline CDR1 DFQATT, CDR2 SNEGSKA (reference sequence). The CDR3 reads CSARDQGQGTAQYF. The CDR3 coding sequence is TGCAGTGCTAGAGATCAAGGACAGGGAACGGCCCAGTACTTC.

The chain uses TRBV6-1 and TRBJ2-3, with TRBD2 matching over 10 bases. Germline V gives CDR1 MNHNS, CDR2 SASEGT. Losses at the gene ends were 10 bases for V and 0 bases for J; bases not matched to a gene: 19. The CDR3 spans 19 residues. The CDR3 DNA follows: TGTGCCACTTCGTTCCTCCGGGCTAGCGGGGGCTTGAGCACAGATACGCAGTATTTT. This gives the protein CATSFLRASGGLSTDTQYF.

The chain uses TRBV15 and TRBJ2-5, with D possibly matching TRBD1 (5 bases). Trimming cost V 0 bases and J 1 base, with 12 bases left between them. The CDR3 totals 16 residues. CDR1 and CDR2 (germline): LNHNV, YYDKDF (reference sequence). CDR3 sequence reads: CATSRDPQGAQETQYF. CDR3 nucleotides: TGTGCCACCAGCAGAGATCCGCAGGGTGCCCAAGAGACCCAGTACTTC.

V and J are TRBV4-1 and TRBJ2-1, with D possibly matching TRBD1 (5 bases). In germline, CDR1 is MGHRA, CDR2 YSYEKL. The ends were cut back, 4 bases at V and 4 bases at J, with 11 bases in the middle. The CDR3 runs to 14 residues. CDR3 region: CASSPEAGYNEQFF. The CDR3 DNA sequence: TGCGCCAGCAGCCCCGAGGCAGGGTACAATGAGCAGTTCTTC.

This clonotype was recorded at least ten times. This rearrangement joins TRBV7-9 to TRBJ2-1; possible D gene TRBD2, 5 bases. Looked up from germline, CDR1 is SEHNR and CDR2 is FQNEAQ (reference sequence). The CDR3 has 14 residues. With 1 base removed from V and 4 bases from J, the gap between germline ends came to 8 bases. The CDR3 nucleotides are TGTGCCAGCAGCTTAGGAAGCGGTTACAATGAGCAGTTCTTC. Protein product: CASSLGSGYNEQFF.